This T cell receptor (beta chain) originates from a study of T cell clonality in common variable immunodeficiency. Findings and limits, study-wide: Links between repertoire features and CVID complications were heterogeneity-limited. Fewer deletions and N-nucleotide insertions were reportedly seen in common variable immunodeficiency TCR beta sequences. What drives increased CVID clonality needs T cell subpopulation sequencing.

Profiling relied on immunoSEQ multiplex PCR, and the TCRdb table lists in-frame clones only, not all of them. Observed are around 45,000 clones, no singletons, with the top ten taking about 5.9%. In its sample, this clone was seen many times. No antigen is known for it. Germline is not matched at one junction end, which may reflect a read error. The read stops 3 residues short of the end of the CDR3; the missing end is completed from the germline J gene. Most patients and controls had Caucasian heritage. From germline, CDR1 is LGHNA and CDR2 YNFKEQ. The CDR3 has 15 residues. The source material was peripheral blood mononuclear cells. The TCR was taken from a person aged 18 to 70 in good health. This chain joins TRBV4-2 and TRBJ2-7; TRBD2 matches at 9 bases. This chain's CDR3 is CASSQVRGGAYEQYF. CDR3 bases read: TGCGCCAGCAGCCAAGTGCGGGGGGGAGCCTACGAG.